The rows below give T cell receptor beta chains drawn from one sample of a study of cytomegalovirus exposure and HLA in healthy donors. Here immunoSEQ multiplex PCR was the method, and the copy in TCRdb shows in-frame clones only, minus some. The table lists roughly 100,000 clones. Sequencing input: PBMCs. The receptors derive from a middle-aged man in good health and CMV-seronegative. The CDR3 runs from the conserved cysteine through the conserved F or W. Each record gives: CDR3 length, J gene, V gene, D gene, CDR3 protein, CDR3 DNA. D genes are given only for firm matches.

cdr3_length: 13; j_call: TRBJ1-2; v_call: TRBV11-2; d_call: NA; cdr3_aa: CASSPRRDYGYTF; cdr3_nt: TGTGCCAGCAGCCCTAGGAGGGACTATGGCTACACCTTC
cdr3_length: 15; j_call: TRBJ2-3; v_call: TRBV6-5; d_call: NA; cdr3_aa: CASSYVSGSTDTQYF; cdr3_nt: TGTGCCAGCAGTTACGTATCCGGGTCCACAGATACGCAGTATTTT
cdr3_length: 16; j_call: TRBJ2-5; v_call: TRBV5-4; d_call: NA; cdr3_aa: CASSAPGVRDQETQYF; cdr3_nt: TGTGCCAGCAGCGCTCCGGGGGTCCGCGACCAAGAGACCCAGTACTTC
cdr3_length: 13; j_call: TRBJ2-3; v_call: TRBV7-2; d_call: NA; cdr3_aa: CASSAYGTDTQYF; cdr3_nt: TGTGCCAGCAGCGCGTATGGTACAGATACGCAGTATTTT
cdr3_length: 14; j_call: TRBJ2-5; v_call: TRBV11-2; d_call: NA; cdr3_aa: CASSSGQLLETQYF; cdr3_nt: TGTGCCAGCAGCTCCGGACAGCTTCTAGAGACCCAGTACTTC
cdr3_length: 13; j_call: TRBJ1-1; v_call: TRBV7-6; d_call: NA; cdr3_aa: CASSLGGGPEAFF; cdr3_nt: TGTGCCAGCAGCTTAGGGGGGGGGCCTGAAGCTTTCTTT
cdr3_length: 14; j_call: TRBJ1-2; v_call: TRBV5-1; d_call: TRBD1; cdr3_aa: CASSPDRVNYGYTF; cdr3_nt: TGCGCCAGCAGTCCCGACAGGGTTAACTATGGCTACACCTTC
cdr3_length: 15; j_call: TRBJ1-3; v_call: TRBV6-1; d_call: TRBD1; cdr3_aa: CASSPQGYSGNTIYF; cdr3_nt: TGTGCCAGCAGTCCACAGGGGTACTCTGGAAACACCATATATTTT
cdr3_length: 13; j_call: TRBJ1-4; v_call: TRBV29-1; d_call: NA; cdr3_aa: CSVVWDINEKLFF; cdr3_nt: TGCAGCGTTGTTTGGGACATTAATGAAAAACTGTTTTTT
cdr3_length: 16; j_call: TRBJ2-1; v_call: TRBV18; d_call: TRBD2; cdr3_aa: CASSPPTSGGSYEQFF; cdr3_nt: TGTGCCAGCTCACCACCCACTAGCGGGGGTTCTTATGAGCAGTTCTTC
cdr3_length: 15; j_call: TRBJ2-3; v_call: TRBV5-4; d_call: TRBD1; cdr3_aa: CASSFRTGGTDTQYF; cdr3_nt: TGTGCCAGCAGCTTTCGGACAGGTGGCACAGATACGCAGTATTTT
cdr3_length: 14; j_call: TRBJ2-5; v_call: TRBV5-1; d_call: NA; cdr3_aa: CASSLWRDQETQYF; cdr3_nt: TGCGCCAGCAGCTTGTGGCGGGACCAAGAGACCCAGTACTTC
cdr3_length: 14; j_call: TRBJ2-7; v_call: TRBV19; d_call: NA; cdr3_aa: CASSSTGISYEQYF; cdr3_nt: TGTGCCAGTAGTTCCACCGGGATATCCTACGAGCAGTACTTC
cdr3_length: 13; j_call: TRBJ1-2; v_call: TRBV6-5; d_call: TRBD1; cdr3_aa: CASSLTGERGYTF; cdr3_nt: TGTGCCAGCAGTCTTACAGGGGAAAGGGGCTACACCTTC
cdr3_length: 11; j_call: TRBJ2-1; v_call: TRBV11-3; d_call: NA; cdr3_aa: CASSFSNEQFF; cdr3_nt: TGTGCCAGCAGCTTCAGCAATGAGCAGTTCTTC
cdr3_length: 16; j_call: TRBJ2-1; v_call: TRBV28; d_call: TRBD2; cdr3_aa: CASSPLGSGGYNEQFF; cdr3_nt: TGTGCCAGCAGTCCCCTAGGGAGCGGGGGCTACAATGAGCAGTTCTTC
cdr3_length: 15; j_call: TRBJ2-3; v_call: TRBV15; d_call: NA; cdr3_aa: CATRRGGGGTDTQYF; cdr3_nt: TGTGCCACCAGGAGGGGAGGAGGGGGCACAGATACGCAGTATTTT
cdr3_length: 12; j_call: TRBJ2-1; v_call: TRBV10-3; d_call: NA; cdr3_aa: CAISEAKYEQFF; cdr3_nt: TGTGCCATCAGTGAGGCTAAGTATGAGCAGTTCTTC
cdr3_length: 12; j_call: TRBJ2-3; v_call: TRBV6-6; d_call: NA; cdr3_aa: CASGARTDTQYF; cdr3_nt: TGTGCCAGCGGGGCCCGGACAGATACGCAGTATTTT
cdr3_length: 13; j_call: TRBJ2-7; v_call: TRBV19; d_call: TRBD1; cdr3_aa: CASNPGQAAPVSF; cdr3_nt: TGTGCCAGTAACCCGGGACAGGCTGCCCCAGTTTCCTTC
cdr3_length: 15; j_call: TRBJ2-2; v_call: TRBV5-1; d_call: TRBD2; cdr3_aa: CASSPSGGFAGELFF; cdr3_nt: TGCGCCAGCTCCCCAAGCGGGGGGTTCGCCGGGGAGCTGTTTTTT